The present TCR beta chain was sequenced within a study of monozygotic twins with inflammatory bowel disease (dated by TCRdb to about 2019). Broadly, across the study: The full study comprised around 28 monozygotic twin pairs: nine German pairs (four IBD-concordant, five IBD-discordant) and 19 IBD-discordant Danish pairs. Disease-associated traits were sought mainly through comparisons between IBD patients and their genetically identical healthy co-twins within discordant pairs. Each individual had, on average, about 151 000 unique TCRalpha sequences and 181 000 unique TCRbeta sequences available for analysis. Overall study results and their limits: Different T cell subtypes could not be distinguished in the analysis. No single strong signal or clonotype linked to IBD turned up in the results, so the idea that one exists was not supported. Fewer clonotypes were shared with other individuals by IBD patients than by healthy twins, most markedly in patients showing signs of disease activity. Repertoire similarity did not differ between concordant and discordant twins, possibly due to limited statistical power. Measured by the inverse Simpson index, TCRbeta repertoire diversity was lower in IBD patients than in their healthy co-twins. Background noise and inter-individual variability may have been introduced into the repertoires by the differing immunosuppressive treatments among patients.

A roughly 2.7 ml peripheral blood sample was drawn into PAXgene tubes per donor and stored at -80°C. Without T cell sorting, total RNA was isolated from whole blood using the PAXgene blood miRNA kit on an automated QIAcube. Peripheral blood from monozygotic twin pairs who were concordant or discordant for inflammatory bowel disease underwent deep TCRalpha and TCRbeta repertoire profiling using unique molecular barcoding. Smoking habits were recorded for all twin pairs, and each individual was classified as a current, former or never smoker. With regard to this clonotype: Its antigen is unknown.

CDR1 SGHTA and CDR2 FQGNSA were looked up in the germline V gene. The CDR3 contains 15 residues, cysteine and phenylalanine counted. The DNA is not on file. The library was prepared using 5' RACE. Each TCR library was prepared from about 4,000 ng of total RNA. For each sample, cDNA was synthesized in eight separate reactions using SMARTScribe reverse transcriptase. During cDNA synthesis, template switching introduced unique molecular identifiers that contained a 6-nucleotide sample barcode. Two nested PCRs of roughly 15 and 9 cycles amplified the TCRalpha and TCRbeta cDNA, and bead purification followed each PCR. Before amplification, the cDNA was treated with uracil DNA-glycosylase and purified using the QIAquick PCR purification kit. The second PCR was the step at which Illumina TruSeq-compatible adapters and sample-specific barcodes were added. TapeStation and Qubit were used to check library quality and concentration, and 5 ng of each library went into the pool. Pooled libraries were sequenced on an Illumina HiSeq2500 single-index Rapid Run with 2 x 100 bp reads and custom sequencing primers. The published analysis was carried out like this. PCR and sequencing errors were corrected by UMI-based consensus assembly using MiGEC version 1.2.6. MiXCR version 2.1.1 was used for V(D)J alignment, clonotype assembly and CDR3 extraction. To normalise gene usage, clonotype sharing and MAIT/NKT TCR abundance, the top 1000, 10 000 and 20 000 clonotypes in each sample were analysed. After downsampling to 27 000 UMIs, diversity was calculated as the inverse Simpson index using the vegan R package. Paired Mann-Whitney U tests on discordant twin pairs were used, with Benjamini-Hochberg multiple-testing correction. TCRdb reprocessed the public reads and reports one entry per CDR3 protein sequence, without DNA. The V and J calls reflect TCRdb's pipeline rather than the authors' work. The table kept for this sample lists 330,000 or so distinct CDR3 sequences. Of the sample, roughly 2% falls within the top ten clones.

The clonotype originates from a human donor with ulcerative colitis or Crohn's disease, or a healthy co-twin of an affected twin (not recorded which). What was sequenced was blood. This receptor chain uses TRBV7-2 and TRBJ2-2; TCRdb proposes TRBD1, but this gene call is untestable without DNA. The CDR3 protein is CASSAYRGRTGELFF.